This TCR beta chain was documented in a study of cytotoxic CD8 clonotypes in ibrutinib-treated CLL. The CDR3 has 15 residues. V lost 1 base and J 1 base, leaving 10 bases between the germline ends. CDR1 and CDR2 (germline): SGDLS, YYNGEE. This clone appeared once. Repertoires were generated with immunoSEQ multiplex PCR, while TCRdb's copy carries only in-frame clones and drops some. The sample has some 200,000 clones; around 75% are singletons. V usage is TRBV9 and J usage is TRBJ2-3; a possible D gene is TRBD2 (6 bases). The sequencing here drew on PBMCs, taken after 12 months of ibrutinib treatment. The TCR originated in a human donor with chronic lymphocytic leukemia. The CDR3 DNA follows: TGTGCCAGCAGCGTACGCGGGGATGGCACAGATACGCAGTATTTT. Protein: CASSVRGDGTDTQYF. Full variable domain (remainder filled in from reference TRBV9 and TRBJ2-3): DSGVTQTPKHLITATGQRVTLRCSPRSGDLSVYWYQQSLDQGLQFLIQYYNGEERAKGNILERFSAQQFPDLHSELNLSSLELGDSALYFCASSVRGDGTDTQYFGPGTRLTVL.